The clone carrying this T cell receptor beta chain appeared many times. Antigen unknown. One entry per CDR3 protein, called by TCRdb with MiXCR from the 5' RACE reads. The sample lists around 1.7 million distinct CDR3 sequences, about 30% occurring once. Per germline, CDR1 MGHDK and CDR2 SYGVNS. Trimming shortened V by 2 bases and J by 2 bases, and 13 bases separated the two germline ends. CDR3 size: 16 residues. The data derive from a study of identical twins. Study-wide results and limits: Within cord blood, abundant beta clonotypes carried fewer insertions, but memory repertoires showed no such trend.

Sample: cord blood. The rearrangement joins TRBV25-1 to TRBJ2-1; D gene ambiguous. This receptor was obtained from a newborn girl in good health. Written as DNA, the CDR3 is TGTGCCAGCAGTGAAGCCGGCGTCCCTACCTACAATGAGCAGTTCTTC. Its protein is CASSEAGVPTYNEQFF.